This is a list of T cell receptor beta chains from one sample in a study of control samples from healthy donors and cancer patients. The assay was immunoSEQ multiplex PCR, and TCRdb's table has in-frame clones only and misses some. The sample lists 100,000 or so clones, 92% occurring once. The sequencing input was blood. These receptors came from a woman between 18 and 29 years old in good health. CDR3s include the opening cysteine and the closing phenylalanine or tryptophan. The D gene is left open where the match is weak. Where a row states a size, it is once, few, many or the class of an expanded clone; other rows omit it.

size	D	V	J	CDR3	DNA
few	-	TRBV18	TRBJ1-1	CASSPTGWNTEAFF	TGTGCCAGCTCACCGACAGGATGGAACACTGAAGCTTTCTTT
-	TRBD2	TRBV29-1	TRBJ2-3	CSSKGSGRSDTQYF	TGCAGCTCCAAGGGCAGCGGGAGGTCAGATACGCAGTATTTT
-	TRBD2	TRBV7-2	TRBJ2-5	CASSWASGAQETQYF	TGTGCCAGCAGCTGGGCTAGCGGGGCACAAGAGACCCAGTACTTC
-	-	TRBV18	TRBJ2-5	CASSPGEETQYF	TGTGCCAGCTCACCCGGGGAAGAGACCCAGTACTTC
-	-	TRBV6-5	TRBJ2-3	CASKGQAGTDTQYF	TGTGCCAGCAAGGGCCAAGCGGGCACAGATACGCAGTATTTT
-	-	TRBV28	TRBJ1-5	CASSSPLRGPNQPQHF	TGTGCCAGCAGTTCCCCCCTCCGGGGGCCCAATCAGCCCCAGCATTTT
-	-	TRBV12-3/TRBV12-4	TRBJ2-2	CASSLGVWEELFF	TGTGCCAGCAGTTTAGGGGTCTGGGAGGAGCTGTTTTTT
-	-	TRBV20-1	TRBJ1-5	CSASMQPQRGPQHF	TGCAGTGCTAGTATGCAGCCTCAAAGGGGGCCCCAGCATTTT
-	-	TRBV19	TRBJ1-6	CASSMGQGNSPLHF	TGTGCCAGTAGTATGGGGCAGGGAAATTCACCCCTCCACTTT
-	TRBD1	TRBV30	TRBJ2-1	CAWRRTGKNEQFF	TGTGCCTGGAGGCGGACAGGGAAAAATGAGCAGTTCTTC
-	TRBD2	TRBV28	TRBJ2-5	CASSFAGGPGETQYF	TGTGCCAGCAGTTTCGCGGGGGGGCCGGGGGAGACCCAGTACTTC
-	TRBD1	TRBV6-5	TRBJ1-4	CASRGQGVNEKLFF	TGTGCCAGCAGGGGACAGGGAGTAAATGAAAAACTGTTTTTT
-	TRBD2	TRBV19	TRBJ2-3	CASNPSGASTDTQYF	TGTGCCAGTAATCCCAGCGGGGCAAGCACAGATACGCAGTATTTT
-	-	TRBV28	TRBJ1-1	CASSLSRYTEAFF	TGTGCCAGCAGTTTATCCAGGTACACTGAAGCTTTCTTT
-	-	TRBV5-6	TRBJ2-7	CASSFMTYEQYF	TGTGCCAGCAGCTTTATGACCTACGAGCAGTACTTC
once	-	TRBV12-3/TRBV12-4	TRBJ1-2	CASSFLGVGYTF	TGTGCCAGCAGTTTCTTGGGGGTCGGCTACACCTTC
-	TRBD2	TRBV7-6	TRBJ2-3	CASSFYLAGGRTDTQYF	TGTGCCAGCAGCTTCTACTTAGCGGGGGGGAGAACAGATACGCAGTATTTT
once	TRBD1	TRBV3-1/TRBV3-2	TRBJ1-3	CASSSDRFGLNTIYF	TGTGCCAGCAGCTCGGACAGGTTTGGGCTAAACACCATATATTTT
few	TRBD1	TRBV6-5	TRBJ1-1	CASSPRTGSAFF	TGTGCCAGCAGTCCCCGGACAGGATCGGCTTTCTTT
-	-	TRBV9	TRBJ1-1	CASSPPGGGLEAFF	TGTGCCAGCAGCCCCCCCGGAGGAGGACTTGAAGCTTTCTTT
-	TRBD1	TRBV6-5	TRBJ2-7	CASSYSGTGAEQYF	TGTGCCAGCAGTTACTCCGGGACAGGGGCCGAGCAGTACTTC
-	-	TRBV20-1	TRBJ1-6	CSARELSPLHF	TGCAGTGCCAGGGAACTTTCACCCCTCCACTTT
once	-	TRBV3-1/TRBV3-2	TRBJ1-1	CASSPTGREAFF	TGTGCCAGCAGCCCGACGGGGAGGGAAGCTTTCTTT
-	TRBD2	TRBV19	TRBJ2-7	CASSRRLAETYEQYF	TGTGCCAGTAGTAGAAGACTAGCGGAAACCTACGAGCAGTACTTC
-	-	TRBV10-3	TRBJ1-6	CAISELKGNNSPLHF	TGTGCCATCAGTGAGTTGAAGGGTAATAATTCACCCCTCCACTTT